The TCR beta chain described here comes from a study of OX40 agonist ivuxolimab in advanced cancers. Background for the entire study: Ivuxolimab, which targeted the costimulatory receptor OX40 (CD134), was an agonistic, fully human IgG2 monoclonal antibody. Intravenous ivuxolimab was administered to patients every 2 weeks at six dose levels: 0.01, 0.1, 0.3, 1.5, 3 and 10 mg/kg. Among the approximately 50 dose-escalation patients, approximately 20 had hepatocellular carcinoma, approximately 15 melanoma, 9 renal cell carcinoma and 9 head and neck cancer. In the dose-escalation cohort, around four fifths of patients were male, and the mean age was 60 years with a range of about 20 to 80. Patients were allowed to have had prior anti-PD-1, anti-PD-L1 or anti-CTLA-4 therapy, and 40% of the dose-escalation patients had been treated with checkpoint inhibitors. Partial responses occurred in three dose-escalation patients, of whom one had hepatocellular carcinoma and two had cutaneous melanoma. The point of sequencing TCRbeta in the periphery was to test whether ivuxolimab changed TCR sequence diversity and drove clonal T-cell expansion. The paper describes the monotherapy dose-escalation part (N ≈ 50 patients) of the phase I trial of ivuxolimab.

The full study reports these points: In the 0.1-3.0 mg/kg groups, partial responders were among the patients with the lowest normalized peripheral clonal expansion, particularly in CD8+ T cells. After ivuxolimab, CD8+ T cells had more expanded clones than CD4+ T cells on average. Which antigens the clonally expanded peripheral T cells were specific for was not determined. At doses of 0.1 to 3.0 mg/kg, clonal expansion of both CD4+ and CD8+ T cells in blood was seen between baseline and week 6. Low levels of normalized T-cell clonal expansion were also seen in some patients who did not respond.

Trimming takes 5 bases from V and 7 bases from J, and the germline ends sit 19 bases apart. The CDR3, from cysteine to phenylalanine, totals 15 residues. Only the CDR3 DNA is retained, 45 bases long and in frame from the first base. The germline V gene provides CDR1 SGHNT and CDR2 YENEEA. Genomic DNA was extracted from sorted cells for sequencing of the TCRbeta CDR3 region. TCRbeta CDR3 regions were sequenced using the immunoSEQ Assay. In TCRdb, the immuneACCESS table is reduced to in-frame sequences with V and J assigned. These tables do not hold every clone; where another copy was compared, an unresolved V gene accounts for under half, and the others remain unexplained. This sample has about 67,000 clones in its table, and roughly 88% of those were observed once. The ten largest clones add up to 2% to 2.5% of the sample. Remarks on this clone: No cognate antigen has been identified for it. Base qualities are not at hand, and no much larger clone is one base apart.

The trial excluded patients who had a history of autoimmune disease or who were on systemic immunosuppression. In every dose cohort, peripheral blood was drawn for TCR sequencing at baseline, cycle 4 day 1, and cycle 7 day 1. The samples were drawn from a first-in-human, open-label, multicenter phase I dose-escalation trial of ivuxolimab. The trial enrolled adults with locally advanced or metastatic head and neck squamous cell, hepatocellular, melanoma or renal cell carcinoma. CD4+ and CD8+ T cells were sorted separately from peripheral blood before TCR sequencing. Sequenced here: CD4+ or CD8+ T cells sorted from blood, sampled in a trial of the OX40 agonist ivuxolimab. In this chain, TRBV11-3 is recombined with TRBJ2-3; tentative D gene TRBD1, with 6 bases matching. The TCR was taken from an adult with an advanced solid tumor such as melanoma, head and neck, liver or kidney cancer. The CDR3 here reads CASSQGSAGVNTQYF. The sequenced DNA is TGTGCCAGCAGCCAGGGGTCGGCAGGTGTGAATACGCAGTATTTT.